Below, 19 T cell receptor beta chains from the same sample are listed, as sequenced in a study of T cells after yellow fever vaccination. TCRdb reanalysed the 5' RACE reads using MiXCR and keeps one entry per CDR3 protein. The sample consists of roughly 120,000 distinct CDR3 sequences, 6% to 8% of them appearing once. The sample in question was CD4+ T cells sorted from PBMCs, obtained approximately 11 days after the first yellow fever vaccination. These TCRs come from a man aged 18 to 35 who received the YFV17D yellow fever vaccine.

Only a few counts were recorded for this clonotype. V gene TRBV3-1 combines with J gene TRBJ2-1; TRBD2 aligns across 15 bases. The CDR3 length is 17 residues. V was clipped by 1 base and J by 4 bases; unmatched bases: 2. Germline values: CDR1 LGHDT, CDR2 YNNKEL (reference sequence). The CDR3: CASSQGTSGGGYNEQFF. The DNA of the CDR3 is TGTGCCAGCAGCCAAGGGACTAGCGGGGGGGGGTACAATGAGCAGTTCTTC.

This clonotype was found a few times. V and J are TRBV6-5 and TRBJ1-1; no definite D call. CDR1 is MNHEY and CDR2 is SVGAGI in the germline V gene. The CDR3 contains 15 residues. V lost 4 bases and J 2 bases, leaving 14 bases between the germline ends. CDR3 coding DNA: TGTGCCAGCAGTTCCCGAGGAGTGGGAAACACTGAAGCTTTCTTT. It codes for CASSSRGVGNTEAFF.

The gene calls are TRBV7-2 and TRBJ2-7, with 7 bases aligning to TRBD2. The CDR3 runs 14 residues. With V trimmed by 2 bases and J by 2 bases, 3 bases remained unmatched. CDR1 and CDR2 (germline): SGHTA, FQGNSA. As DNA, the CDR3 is TGTGCCAGCAGCTTAAATCGGGGGGCCTACGAGCAGTACTTC. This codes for CASSLNRGAYEQYF.

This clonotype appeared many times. CDR3 nucleotide sequence: TGTGCCAGCAGCAAGCGCGGACAGGAGGTCGGGGAGCTGTTTTTT. This encodes CASSKRGQEVGELFF. This rearrangement joins TRBV3-1 to TRBJ2-2; 7 nucleotides agree with TRBD1. CDR1 LGHDT and CDR2 YNNKEL come from the germline V gene (reference sequence). The CDR3 runs to 15 residues. Trimming took 5 bases from V and 7 from J; bases not matched to a gene: 10. Using reference TRBV3-1 and TRBJ2-2 for the parts outside the CDR3, the full variable domain is DTAVSQTPKYLVTQMGNDKSIKCEQNLGHDTMYWYKQDSKKFLKIMFSYNNKELIINETVPNRFSPKSPDKAHLNLHINSLELGDSAVYFCASSKRGQEVGELFFGEGSRLTVL.

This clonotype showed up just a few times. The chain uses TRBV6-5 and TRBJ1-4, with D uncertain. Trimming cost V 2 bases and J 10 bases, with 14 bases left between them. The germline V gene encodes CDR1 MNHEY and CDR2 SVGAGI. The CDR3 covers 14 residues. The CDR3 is CASSYEGGIGKLFF. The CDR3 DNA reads TGTGCCAGCAGTTACGAGGGAGGGATCGGAAAACTGTTTTTT.

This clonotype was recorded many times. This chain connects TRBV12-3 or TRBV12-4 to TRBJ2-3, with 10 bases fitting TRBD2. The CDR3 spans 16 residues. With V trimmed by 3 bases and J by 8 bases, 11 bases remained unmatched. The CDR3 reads CASSLSSGGPSGTQYF. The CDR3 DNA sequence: TGTGCCAGCAGTTTGTCTAGCGGGGGACCAAGCGGTACGCAGTATTTT.

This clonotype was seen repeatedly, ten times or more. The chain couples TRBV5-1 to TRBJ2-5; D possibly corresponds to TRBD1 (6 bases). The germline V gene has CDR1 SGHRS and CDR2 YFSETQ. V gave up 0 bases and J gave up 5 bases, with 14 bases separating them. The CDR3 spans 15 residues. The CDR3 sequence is CASSLASGVRETQYF. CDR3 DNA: TGCGCCAGCAGCTTGGCGTCAGGGGTGAGGGAGACCCAGTACTTC.

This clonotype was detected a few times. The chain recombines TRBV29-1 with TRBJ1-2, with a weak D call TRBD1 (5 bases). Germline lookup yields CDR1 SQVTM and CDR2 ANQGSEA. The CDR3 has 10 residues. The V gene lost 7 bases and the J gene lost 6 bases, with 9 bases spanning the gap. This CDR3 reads CSAGDDGYTF. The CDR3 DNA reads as TGCAGCGCGGGGGACGATGGCTACACCTTC.

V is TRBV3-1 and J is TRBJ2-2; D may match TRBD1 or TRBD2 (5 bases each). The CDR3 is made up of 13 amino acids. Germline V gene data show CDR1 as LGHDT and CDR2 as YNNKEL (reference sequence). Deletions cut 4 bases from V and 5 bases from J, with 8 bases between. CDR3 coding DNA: TGTGCCAGCAGCCGAGGGGCGACCGGGGAGCTGTTTTTT. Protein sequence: CASSRGATGELFF.

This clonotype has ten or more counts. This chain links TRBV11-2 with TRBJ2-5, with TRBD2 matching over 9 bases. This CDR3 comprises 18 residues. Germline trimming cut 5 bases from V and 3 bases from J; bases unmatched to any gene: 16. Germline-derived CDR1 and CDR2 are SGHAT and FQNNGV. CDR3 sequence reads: CASSGGGTSRGFKETQYF. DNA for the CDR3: TGTGCCAGCAGCGGAGGGGGGACTAGCAGAGGGTTCAAAGAGACCCAGTACTTC.

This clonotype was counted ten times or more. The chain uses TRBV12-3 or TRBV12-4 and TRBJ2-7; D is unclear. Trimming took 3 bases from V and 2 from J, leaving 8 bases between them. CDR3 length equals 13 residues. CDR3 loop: CASSFWQTYEQYF. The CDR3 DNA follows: TGTGCCAGCAGTTTTTGGCAGACCTACGAGCAGTACTTC.

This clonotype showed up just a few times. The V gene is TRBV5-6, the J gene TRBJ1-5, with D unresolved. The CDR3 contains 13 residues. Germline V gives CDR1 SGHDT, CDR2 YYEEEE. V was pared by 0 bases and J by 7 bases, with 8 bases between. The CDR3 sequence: CASSLGVFQPQHF. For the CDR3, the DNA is TGTGCCAGCAGCTTGGGAGTATTCCAGCCCCAGCATTTT. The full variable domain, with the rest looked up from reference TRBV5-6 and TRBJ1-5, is DAGVTQSPTHLIKTRGQQVTLRCSPKSGHDTVSWYQQALGQGPQFIFQYYEEEERQRGNFPDRFSGHQFPNYSSELNVNALLLGDSALYLCASSLGVFQPQHFGDGTRLSIL.

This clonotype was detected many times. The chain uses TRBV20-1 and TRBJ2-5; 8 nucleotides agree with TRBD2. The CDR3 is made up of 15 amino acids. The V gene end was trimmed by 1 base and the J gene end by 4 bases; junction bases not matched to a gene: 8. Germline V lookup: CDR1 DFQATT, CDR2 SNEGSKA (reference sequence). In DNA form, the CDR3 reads TGCAGTGCTAGAGGGCCAGCGGGGGCGGGAGAGACCCAGTACTTC. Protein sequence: CSARGPAGAGETQYF.

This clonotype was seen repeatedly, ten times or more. CDR3 residues: CASSRTGTNTGELFF. CDR3 sequence (DNA): TGTGCCAGCAGCAGGACAGGGACGAACACCGGGGAGCTGTTTTTT. The chain is built from TRBV2 and TRBJ2-2; TRBD1 matches at 8 bases. The V and J ends lost 6 bases and 0 bases, in that order; junction bases with no gene match: 3. The germline CDR1 and CDR2 sequences are SNHLY and FYNNEI. The CDR3 is 15 amino acids. The whole variable domain, remainder taken from reference TRBV2 and TRBJ2-2, is EPEVTQTPSHQVTQMGQEVILRCVPISNHLYFYWYRQILGQKVEFLVSFYNNEISEKSEIFDDQFSVERPDGSNFTLKIRSTKLEDSAMYFCASSRTGTNTGELFFGEGSRLTVL.

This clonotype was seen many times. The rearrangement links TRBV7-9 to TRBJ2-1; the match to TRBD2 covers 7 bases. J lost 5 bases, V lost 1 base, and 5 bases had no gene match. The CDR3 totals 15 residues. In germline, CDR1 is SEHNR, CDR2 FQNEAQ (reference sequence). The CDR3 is CASSLGGTTNNEQFF. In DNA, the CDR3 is TGTGCCAGCAGCTTAGGGGGGACTACTAACAATGAGCAGTTCTTC.

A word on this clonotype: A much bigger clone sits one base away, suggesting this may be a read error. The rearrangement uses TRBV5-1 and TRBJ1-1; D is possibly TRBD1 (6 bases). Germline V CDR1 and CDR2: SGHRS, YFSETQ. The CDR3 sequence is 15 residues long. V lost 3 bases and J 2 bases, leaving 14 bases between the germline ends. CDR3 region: CASSSGGGGNTEAFF. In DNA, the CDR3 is TGCGCCAGCAGCTCCGGGGGGGGCGGAAACACTGAAGCTTTCTTT.

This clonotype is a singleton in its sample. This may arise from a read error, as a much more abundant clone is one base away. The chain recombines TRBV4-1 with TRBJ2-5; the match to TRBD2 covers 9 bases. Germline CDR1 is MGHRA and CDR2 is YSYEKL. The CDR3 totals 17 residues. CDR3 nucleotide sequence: TGCGCCAGCAGCCAAGGTACAAGCGGGGGGTCACAAGAGGCCCAGTACTTC. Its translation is CASSQGTSGGSQEAQYF.

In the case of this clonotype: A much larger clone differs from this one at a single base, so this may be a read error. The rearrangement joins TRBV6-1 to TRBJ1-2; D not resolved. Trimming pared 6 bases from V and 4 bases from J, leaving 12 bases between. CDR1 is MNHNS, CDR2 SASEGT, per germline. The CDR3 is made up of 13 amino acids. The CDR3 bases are TGTGCCAGCAGGTCCCAGGCCTTCTATGGCTACACCTTC. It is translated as CASRSQAFYGYTF.

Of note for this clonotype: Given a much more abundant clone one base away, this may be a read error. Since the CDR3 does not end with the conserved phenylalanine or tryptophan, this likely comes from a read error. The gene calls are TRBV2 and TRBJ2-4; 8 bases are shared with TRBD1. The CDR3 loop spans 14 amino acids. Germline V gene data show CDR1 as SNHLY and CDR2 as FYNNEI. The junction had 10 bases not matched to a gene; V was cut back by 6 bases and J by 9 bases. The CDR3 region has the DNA TGTGCCAGCAGGGCGGACAGGGTTATCGCCATTCAGTACATC. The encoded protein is CASRADRVIAIQYI.